These 18 T cell receptor beta chains were all obtained from the same sample, sequenced in a study of human versus mouse CDR3 diversity and MHC coevolution. Method: immunoSEQ multiplex PCR; TCRdb's copy keeps in-frame clones and lacks some. This table holds 50,000 to 70,000 clones, about 94% found once. Sequenced sample: naive CD4+ T cells from blood. The subset here: CD45RO-negative CD62L-positive naive CD4 T cells. These receptors were taken from a person in their sixties in good health.

The V gene is TRBV19, the J gene TRBJ2-7; 9 bases match TRBD1. Unmatched junction bases numbered 2, after V lost 5 bases and J lost 0 bases. The CDR3 contains 14 residues. CDR1 is LNHDA, CDR2 SQIVND, per germline (reference sequence). The CDR3 protein is CASSDRGSSYEQYF. The CDR3 bases are TGTGCCAGTAGTGACAGGGGGAGCTCCTACGAGCAGTACTTC.

The chain links TRBV10-1 to TRBJ2-1, with 11 nucleotides matching TRBD2. The CDR3 length is 13 residues. Trimming removed 2 bases from V and 13 bases from J; junction bases left unmatched: 4. Germline CDR1 WNHNN, CDR2 SYGVQD (reference sequence). DNA for the CDR3: TGCGCCAGCAGTGAGACTAGCGGGAGATTCCAGTTCTTC. As protein: CASSETSGRFQFF.

J is TRBJ2-1 and V is TRBV10-1; TRBD2 is a possible D gene (5 bases). The CDR3 runs 18 residues. Germline V gives CDR1 WNHNN, CDR2 SYGVQD (reference sequence). Trimming took 7 bases from V and 0 from J, leaving 22 bases between them. The CDR3 region is CASTRPVPGLDSYNEQFF. The CDR3 nucleotides are TGCGCCAGCACTAGGCCAGTACCAGGACTGGACTCCTACAATGAGCAGTTCTTC.

The table lists this clone with a count of one. V gene TRBV19 combines with J gene TRBJ2-5; 7 nucleotides agree with TRBD2. CDR1 and CDR2 from the germline V gene are LNHDA and SQIVND (reference sequence). With 5 bases clipped from V and 5 bases from J, the junction kept 2 bases outside the gene matches. The CDR3 consists of 12 residues. The CDR3 reads CASSGSGETQYF. For the CDR3, the DNA is TGTGCCAGTAGTGGTAGCGGGGAGACCCAGTACTTC.

The CDR3 here is CSAQTGFEPQHF. In DNA, the CDR3 is TGCAGCGCCCAGACAGGGTTCGAGCCCCAGCATTTT. The chain couples TRBV29-1 to TRBJ1-5; 7 bases match TRBD1. J lost 8 bases, V lost 7 bases, and 8 bases had no gene match. CDR1 and CDR2 from the germline V gene are SQVTM and ANQGSEA. The CDR3 is 12 amino acids.

V gene TRBV19 combines with J gene TRBJ2-2; 7 bases align to TRBD2. This CDR3 is 17 amino acids long. The V segment lost 2 bases and the J segment 4 bases; nucleotides outside the gene matches: 10. CDR1 LNHDA and CDR2 SQIVND come from the germline V gene (reference sequence). The CDR3 is CASSILTGLVGTGELFF. The CDR3 DNA follows: TGTGCCAGTAGTATACTAACAGGACTAGTAGGCACCGGGGAGCTGTTTTTT.

This clone was observed a single time. The rearrangement links TRBV6-1 to TRBJ2-7; no firm D call. The V and J ends lost 3 bases and 4 bases respectively, with 13 bases between them. CDR1 is MNHNS, CDR2 SASEGT, per germline. The CDR3 loop spans 14 amino acids. In nucleotides, the CDR3 is TGTGCCAGCAGTGATTTTCCACAGACGTACGAGCAGTACTTC. It is translated as CASSDFPQTYEQYF.

This clone has only one observation. The gene calls are TRBV2 and TRBJ1-5; D is uncertain. With 0 bases removed from V and 4 bases from J, the gap between germline ends came to 7 bases. The CDR3 has 14 amino acids. Germline V lookup: CDR1 SNHLY, CDR2 FYNNEI. The CDR3 bases are TGTGCCAGCAGTGAAGCCGTACGGAATCAGCCCCAGCATTTT. Translated: CASSEAVRNQPQHF. Variable domain in full (rest from reference TRBV2 and TRBJ1-5): EPEVTQTPSHQVTQMGQEVILRCVPISNHLYFYWYRQILGQKVEFLVSFYNNEISEKSEIFDDQFSVERPDGSNFTLKIRSTKLEDSAMYFCASSEAVRNQPQHFGDGTRLSIL.

The chain uses TRBV27 and TRBJ2-4; 8 positions agree with TRBD1. This CDR3 is 14 amino acids long. V was clipped by 6 bases and J by 7 bases; unmatched bases: 8. Germline V gene lookup returns CDR1 MNHEY and CDR2 SMNVEV (reference sequence). CDR3 sequence (DNA): TGTGCCAGCAGACGGACAGGGTCAGTGAACATTCAGTACTTC. It yields the protein CASRRTGSVNIQYF.

The rearrangement links TRBV19 to TRBJ1-4; 7 bases align to TRBD1. The CDR3 is 14 amino acids. After removal of 5 bases from V and 6 bases from J, the junction contained 6 bases not matched to a gene. Germline lookup yields CDR1 LNHDA and CDR2 SQIVND (reference sequence). CDR3 amino acids: CASSLDRVDEKLFF. CDR3 DNA sequence: TGTGCCAGTAGTCTCGACAGGGTCGATGAAAAACTGTTTTTT. The full variable domain, in which reference TRBV19 and TRBJ1-4 provide the parts outside the CDR3, is DGGITQSPKYLFRKEGQNVTLSCEQNLNHDAMYWYRQDPGQGLRLIYYSQIVNDFQKGDIAEGYSVSREKKESFPLTVTSAQKNPTAFYLCASSLDRVDEKLFFGSGTQLSVL.

CDR3 sequence: CASSPDSNSGANVLTF. The CDR3 DNA reads TGTGCCAGCAGTCCAGACAGCAACTCTGGGGCCAACGTCCTGACTTTC. This sequence joins TRBV2 and TRBJ2-6; D may be TRBD1 (5 bases). The germline V and J ends were trimmed by 5 bases and 0 bases, with 11 bases remaining between them. This CDR3 spans 16 amino acids. CDR1 is SNHLY and CDR2 is FYNNEI in the germline V gene.

The CDR3 region is CASRSSSGAYNEQFF. DNA of the CDR3: TGTGCCAGCAGAAGCTCTAGCGGGGCCTACAATGAGCAGTTCTTC. This chain connects TRBV25-1 to TRBJ2-1, with 9 positions matching TRBD2. Germline CDR1 reads MGHDK; CDR2 reads SYGVNS. This CDR3 contains 15 residues. V shed 6 bases, J shed 2 bases, and the junction held 5 bases outside the gene matches.

The chain employs TRBV5-1 and TRBJ2-7, with TRBD1 matching 9 bases. The J segment lost 1 base and the V segment lost 0 bases, leaving 5 bases of the junction unmatched. The CDR3 loop spans 16 amino acids. Germline V gene lookup returns CDR1 SGHRS and CDR2 YFSETQ. DNA for the CDR3: TGCGCCAGCAGCTTGGGACAGGGGGGATCATCCTACGAGCAGTACTTC. It translates to CASSLGQGGSSYEQYF.

This sequence joins TRBV2 and TRBJ2-5; the match to TRBD2 covers 9 bases. Trimming at V came to 6 bases and at J to 0 bases, leaving 8 bases not matched to a gene. In germline, CDR1 is SNHLY, CDR2 FYNNEI. The CDR3 spans 16 residues. This chain's CDR3 is CASRLQLAGYQETQYF. In DNA form, the CDR3 reads TGTGCCAGCAGACTCCAACTAGCGGGCTACCAAGAGACCCAGTACTTC.

The chain recombines TRBV9 with TRBJ2-3; TRBD2 aligns across 9 bases. V lost 0 bases and J lost 3; bases outside the gene matches: 8. CDR3 length: 17 amino acids. From germline, CDR1 is SGDLS and CDR2 YYNGEE. CDR3 nucleotides: TGTGCCAGCAGCGTAGGGGGTAGCGGGAGTGGTACAGATACGCAGTATTTT. This sequence encodes CASSVGGSGSGTDTQYF.

This clone appeared once. The CDR3 loop reads CASSDRGTGELFF. In nucleotides, the CDR3 is TGCGCCAGCAGTGACAGGGGCACCGGGGAGCTGTTTTTT. The J gene is TRBJ2-2, the V gene TRBV10-2; D may be TRBD1 (6 bases). The CDR3 is 13 amino acids. The germline V gene encodes CDR1 WSHSY and CDR2 SAAADI. V lost 3 bases and J lost 4, with 6 bases in between.

The chain joins TRBV12-5 to TRBJ2-2; 12 nucleotides align to TRBD2. This CDR3 comprises 17 residues. CDR1 is LGHNT and CDR2 is FRNRAP in the germline V gene. V was pared by 6 bases and J by 3 bases, with 8 bases of the junction left unmatched. The CDR3 loop is CASGQTSGRLDTGELFF. The CDR3 nucleotides read TGTGCTAGTGGACAGACTAGCGGGAGATTGGACACCGGGGAGCTGTTTTTT.

The chain carries TRBV9 and TRBJ2-1, with TRBD2 matching over 7 bases. The V segment lost 1 base and the J segment 2 bases; nucleotides outside the gene matches: 12. Germline lookup yields CDR1 SGDLS and CDR2 YYNGEE. The CDR3 sequence is 18 residues long. The CDR3 bases are TGTGCCAGCAGCGTAAATGGAAGACCTAGCGGAACCTACAATGAGCAGTTCTTC. Amino acids: CASSVNGRPSGTYNEQFF. Full variable domain (outside the CDR3, taken from reference TRBV9 and TRBJ2-1): DSGVTQTPKHLITATGQRVTLRCSPRSGDLSVYWYQQSLDQGLQFLIQYYNGEERAKGNILERFSAQQFPDLHSELNLSSLELGDSALYFCASSVNGRPSGTYNEQFFGPGTRLTVL.